The source of this T cell receptor beta chain is a study of control samples from healthy donors and cancer patients. Libraries were prepared by immunoSEQ multiplex PCR; TCRdb keeps only in-frame clonotypes and omits some of them. The sample holds almost 85,000 clones, 65% to 90% seen once. V lost 0 bases to trimming and J lost 7 bases, with 13 bases between them. There are 15 residues in the CDR3. Germline V CDR1 and CDR2: SGHRS, YFSETQ. The sequence came from a man in his 60s with head and neck cancer. The sample comprised PBMCs. The rearrangement joins TRBV5-1 to TRBJ2-2; a weak D match, TRBD1 (5 bases). The CDR3 DNA is TGCGCCAGCAGCTTGGCGCAGGGTTGGGGCGGGGAGCTGTTTTTT. Translated: CASSLAQGWGGELFF.